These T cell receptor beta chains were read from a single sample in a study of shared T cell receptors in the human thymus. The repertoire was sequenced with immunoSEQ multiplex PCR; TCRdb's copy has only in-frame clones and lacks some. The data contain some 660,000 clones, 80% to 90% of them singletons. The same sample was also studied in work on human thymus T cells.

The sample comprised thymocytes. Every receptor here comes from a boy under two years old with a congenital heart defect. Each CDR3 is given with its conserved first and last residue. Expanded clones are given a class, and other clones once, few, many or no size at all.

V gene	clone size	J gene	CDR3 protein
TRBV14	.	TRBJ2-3	CASSQDLALADTQYF
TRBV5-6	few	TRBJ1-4	CASSGTGSTNEKLFF
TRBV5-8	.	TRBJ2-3	CASSPAIPPTGSTDTQYF
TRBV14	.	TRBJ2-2	CASSQGSRDTGELFF
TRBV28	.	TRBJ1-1	CASSRTGHLNTEAFF
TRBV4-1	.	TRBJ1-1	CASSQDQGRQKNTEAFF
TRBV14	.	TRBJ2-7	CASSQGWLAGTYEQYF
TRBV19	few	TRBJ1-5	CASSMSFGGPQPQHF
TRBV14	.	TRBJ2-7	CASSQDYSYEQYF
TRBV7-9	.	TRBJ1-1	CASRIEGKLMNTEAFF
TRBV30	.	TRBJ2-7	CAWKGTSSYEQYF
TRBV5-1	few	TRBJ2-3	CASSLLCLVGPHSDTQYF
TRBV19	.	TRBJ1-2	CASSIAHREGGYTF
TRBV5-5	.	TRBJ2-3	CASSLGDSGSGPDTQYF
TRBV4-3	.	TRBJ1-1	CASSQESRGTDTEAFF
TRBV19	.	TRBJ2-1	CASSIEGGRVYNEQFF
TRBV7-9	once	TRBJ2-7	CASSLQREPYEQYF
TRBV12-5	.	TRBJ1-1	CASGLYPRGWGGTEAFF
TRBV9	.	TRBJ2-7	CASSVGPTSGGYEQYF
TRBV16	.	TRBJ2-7	CASIPQIDRFRDRAYEQYF
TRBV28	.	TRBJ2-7	CASSWAVGGGYSYEQYF
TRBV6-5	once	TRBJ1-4	CASSHGGQGNEKLFF
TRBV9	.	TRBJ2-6	CASSVDRGGANVLTF
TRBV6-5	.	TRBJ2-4	CASSYPDISKNIQYF
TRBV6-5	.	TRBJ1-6	CASSQPRHHNSPLHF
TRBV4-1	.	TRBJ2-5	CASSQGFGTSGAPTQETQYF
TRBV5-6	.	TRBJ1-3	CASSFRGHSGNTIYF
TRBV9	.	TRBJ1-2	CASSAPHRDRYGYTF
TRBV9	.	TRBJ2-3	CASSVAAGEFETDTQYF
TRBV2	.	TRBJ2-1	CASSEELTGLRWFF
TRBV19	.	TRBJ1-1	CASSISDGQLNTEAFF
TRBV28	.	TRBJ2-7	CASSAGTHYEQYF
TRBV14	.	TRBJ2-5	CASSQGLAGGIQETQYF
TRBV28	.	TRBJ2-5	CASNYTPRERDYQETQYF
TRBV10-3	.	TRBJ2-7	CAISVTGAGYEQYF
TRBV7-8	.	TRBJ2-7	CASSSGQGLYEQYF
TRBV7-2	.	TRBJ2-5	CASSPSMGQEQETQYF
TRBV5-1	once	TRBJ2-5	CASSLASGGEETQYF
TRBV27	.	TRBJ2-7	CASSLRMRAGRRCEQYF
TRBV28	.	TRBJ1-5	CASSPGHNSGPQHF
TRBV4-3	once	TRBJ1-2	CASSQDEGANYGYTF
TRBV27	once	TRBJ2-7	CASTPSGGIPYEQYF
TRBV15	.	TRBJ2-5	CATSRVRDGKKGTQYF
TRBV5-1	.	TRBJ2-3	CASSDPAGDVADTQYF
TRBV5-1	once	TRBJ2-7	CASSLVRPGEQYF
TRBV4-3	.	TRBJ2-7	CASSQSGQSYTYEQYF
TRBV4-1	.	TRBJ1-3	CASSQVVGLFSGNTIYF
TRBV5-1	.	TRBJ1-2	CASTSGQGHYGYTF
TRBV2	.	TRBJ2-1	CASSEGLAGATYNEQFF
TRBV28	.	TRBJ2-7	CAAAKGALGNEQYF
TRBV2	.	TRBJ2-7	CASSEARLAGGLTYEQYF
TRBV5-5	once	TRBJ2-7	CASSSLAGAQEQYF
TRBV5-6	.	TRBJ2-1	CASSFSLASGSYEQFF
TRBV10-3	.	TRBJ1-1	CAISSGQGWGGSEAFF
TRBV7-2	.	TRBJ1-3	CASSLQNGNTIYF
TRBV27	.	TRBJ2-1	CASRLTGVDNEQFF
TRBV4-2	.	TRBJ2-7	CASSQDAHRVIYEQYF
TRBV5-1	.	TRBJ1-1	CASSTIFRMQGAFF
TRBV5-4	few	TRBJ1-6	CASSLEGQGVDNSPLHF
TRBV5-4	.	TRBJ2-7	CASSLGPLARVYEQYF